Included here is one TCR beta chain sequence, with context. The junction shows a germline mismatch at one end, possibly a read error. Germline V gene data show CDR1 as SGHDN and CDR2 as FVKESK. There are 16 residues in the CDR3. Those donors who had ophthalmopathy presented with moderate-to-severe activity, a CAS of ≥3, a NOSPECS of ≥4 and a duration under 3 months. Someone took the PBMCs out of 8.5 to 10 ml of fresh peripheral blood. Amplification of the TCR beta CDR3 regions used RNA transcripts (as template). HTBI primers primed a first-round RT-PCR, and a second-round multiplex PCR followed. TCRdb reprocessed the multiplex PCR reads with MiXCR, giving one entry per CDR3 protein. Of about 740,000 distinct CDR3 sequences listed, 40% are singletons. The data are from a study of Graves' ophthalmopathy and Graves' hyperthyroidism. Whole-study context: Peripheral blood was gathered at first diagnosis, ahead of any treatment whatsoever.

Sequencing was performed on peripheral blood. This receptor was taken from an adult man with Graves' ophthalmopathy. The chain uses TRBV14 and TRBJ1-1; D is possibly TRBD1 (5 bases). The CDR3 DNA reads TGTGCCAGCAGCCAGGCTGAAGGGGCGTGGGAAACTGAAACTTTCTTT. It encodes CASSQAEGAWETETFF.